A selection of T cell receptor beta chains follows, all from one sample in a study of beta chain features in type 1 diabetes. Sequencing was performed with immunoSEQ multiplex PCR; in TCRdb, only in-frame clones are kept and a portion is missing. Among about 710,000 clones listed, about 14% were seen once. The sample taken for sequencing was naive CD4+ T cells from blood. These receptors all come from a man aged 18 to 29 with type 1 diabetes. Both conserved end residues are part of each CDR3. D genes are given only for firm matches. Clone sizes are given selectively: once, few, many, or a class where the clone is expanded.

j_gene	v_gene	d_gene	abundance	CDR3nt	CDR3aa
TRBJ2-5	TRBV18	NA	NA	TGTGCCAGCTCACCACCAGGGGTGGAAGAGACCCAGTACTTC	CASSPPGVEETQYF
TRBJ2-7	TRBV28	TRBD1	NA	TGTGCCACCTTTGGACAGGGTCCTTCCTACGAGCAGTACTTC	CATFGQGPSYEQYF
TRBJ2-7	TRBV11-3	NA	NA	TGTGCCAGCAGTTCGCAGGCGGGTGAGCAGTACTTC	CASSSQAGEQYF
TRBJ2-3	TRBV6-5	NA	NA	TGTGCCAGCAGCCCCGACGGGCGGAGGGGCGATACGCAGTATTTT	CASSPDGRRGDTQYF
TRBJ2-7	TRBV11-1	NA	NA	TGTGCCAGCAGCTTCACCGACGAGATCTACGAGCAGTACTTC	CASSFTDEIYEQYF
TRBJ2-3	TRBV5-8	NA	few	TGTGCCAGCAGCTTGGATAAAGATACGCAGTATTTT	CASSLDKDTQYF
TRBJ1-2	TRBV29-1	NA	few	TGCAGCGTGGATAAGGGAGGCGATGGCTACACCTTC	CSVDKGGDGYTF
TRBJ2-1	TRBV7-8	NA	NA	TGTGCCAGCTCTAGAGAGGTATACAATGAGCAGTTCTTC	CASSREVYNEQFF
TRBJ2-5	TRBV4-1	NA	NA	TGCGCCAGCAGCCGAGACAAGAACCAAGAGACCCAGTACTTC	CASSRDKNQETQYF
TRBJ1-3	TRBV5-6	TRBD1	NA	TGTGCCAGCAGCTTCGAACAGGGGTTAAACACCATATATTTT	CASSFEQGLNTIYF
TRBJ2-3	TRBV5-5	NA	few	TGTGCCAGCAGCTTGGAAGGAGCAGGGCAGTATTTT	CASSLEGAGQYF
TRBJ2-5	TRBV29-1	NA	few	TGCAGCGTTGCCCAGGGCCAAGAGACCCAGTACTTC	CSVAQGQETQYF
TRBJ2-3	TRBV7-2	TRBD2	few	TGTGCCAGCATCGGGACTAGCGGGTCAGATACGCAGTATTTT	CASIGTSGSDTQYF
TRBJ2-1	TRBV5-6	NA	NA	TGTGCCAGCAGCTTGGGGGCCAGACCCTACAATGAGCAGTTCTTC	CASSLGARPYNEQFF
TRBJ2-5	TRBV15	NA	NA	TGTGCCACCAGCGTGGGGGGTCCAGAGACCCAGTACTTC	CATSVGGPETQYF
TRBJ2-3	TRBV7-2	TRBD2	few	TGTGCCAGCAGCTTAGTAGCGGGGGGGCTTATAATCACAGATACGCAGTATTTT	CASSLVAGGLIITDTQYF
TRBJ2-3	TRBV5-1	NA	NA	TGCGCCAGCTCCCCGGGGGATACGCAGTATTTT	CASSPGDTQYF
TRBJ2-3	TRBV18	TRBD1	few	TGTGCCAGCTCACGTTTAAGGCGGGCCACGCAGGGGGAAGATACGCAGTATTTT	CASSRLRRATQGEDTQYF
TRBJ2-5	TRBV29-1	TRBD2	NA	TGCAGCGCCGGACTTGGAGCGGGGGGTCAAGAGACCCAGTACTTC	CSAGLGAGGQETQYF
TRBJ2-2	TRBV15	NA	NA	TGTGCCACCAGCAGACTACTGAACACCGGGGAGCTGTTTTTT	CATSRLLNTGELFF
TRBJ2-2	TRBV7-2	NA	few	TGTGCCAGCAGATCCCAAGGGAACACCGGGGAGCTGTTTTTT	CASRSQGNTGELFF
TRBJ1-2	TRBV5-6	NA	NA	TGTGCCAGCAGCTTGGGGGCCGTTAACTATGGCTACACCTTC	CASSLGAVNYGYTF
TRBJ2-5	TRBV18	NA	few	TGTGCCAGCTCACTCGGACACCAAGAGACCCAGTACTTC	CASSLGHQETQYF
TRBJ1-1	TRBV6-5	TRBD1	few	TGTGCCAGCAGTTACTCGGGACAGGGACGAACTGAAGCTTTCTTT	CASSYSGQGRTEAFF
TRBJ2-7	TRBV4-2	TRBD2	NA	TGTGCCAGCAGCCTTAGCGGGGGGCCCTCCTACGAGCAGTACTTC	CASSLSGGPSYEQYF
TRBJ2-7	TRBV23-1	NA	few	TGCGCCAGCAGTCAGGGGGCGGGATTTACCTACGAGCAGTACTTC	CASSQGAGFTYEQYF
TRBJ2-5	TRBV5-4	NA	few	TGTGCCAGCAGCTTGGGACAGGGAGGAGAGACCCAGTACTTC	CASSLGQGGETQYF
TRBJ1-2	TRBV7-9	TRBD1	few	TGTGCCAGCAGTTACCTCGGGACAGATTTCTATGGCTACACCTTC	CASSYLGTDFYGYTF
TRBJ1-5	TRBV7-2	NA	few	TGTGCCAGCAGCTTAGGAGTAAGGGATCAGCCCCAGCATTTT	CASSLGVRDQPQHF
TRBJ1-5	TRBV2	NA	NA	TGTGCCAGCAGTGAAGATGCGGGCAATCAGCCCCAGCATTTT	CASSEDAGNQPQHF
TRBJ1-4	TRBV30	TRBD1	NA	TGTGCCTGGCGAGACAGGGGGCATGAAAAACTGTTTTTT	CAWRDRGHEKLFF
TRBJ1-2	TRBV6-5	TRBD1	few	TGTGCCAGCAGGGATGGGACAGGGGGGTATGGCTACACCTTC	CASRDGTGGYGYTF
TRBJ1-6	TRBV15	NA	NA	TGTGCCACCAGCAGGACGCCGGAGGGTTCACCCCTCCACTTT	CATSRTPEGSPLHF
TRBJ2-5	TRBV29-1	TRBD2	NA	TGCAGCGTTGCAGCGGGGGGGCTTAAGACCCAGTACTTC	CSVAAGGLKTQYF
TRBJ1-1	TRBV2	NA	NA	TGTGCCACCGGCGGGGTTTTTCAAACTGAAGCTTTCTTT	CATGGVFQTEAFF
TRBJ2-7	TRBV18	TRBD1	few	TGTGCCAGCTCACTTTCGGACAGGGGGCTTGAGCAGTACTTC	CASSLSDRGLEQYF
TRBJ2-7	TRBV9	NA	NA	TGTGCCAGCAGCCCGGACCGACACGAGCAGTACTTC	CASSPDRHEQYF
TRBJ2-5	TRBV11-1	NA	NA	TGTGCCAGCAGCTCGGGGACCAGCGCCGGAGAGACCCAGTACTTC	CASSSGTSAGETQYF
TRBJ2-3	TRBV27	NA	NA	TGTGCCAGCTATGCTACACCCCTGAGCACAGATACGCAGTATTTT	CASYATPLSTDTQYF
TRBJ2-4	TRBV9	NA	NA	TGTGCCAGCAGCGGCTCGGGACGAAACATTCAGTACTTC	CASSGSGRNIQYF
TRBJ2-5	TRBV30	TRBD2	NA	TGTGCCTGGAGGAAACTAGCGGGAGAAGAGACCCAGTACTTC	CAWRKLAGEETQYF
TRBJ1-1	TRBV25-1	NA	NA	TGTGCCAGCAGTACGGAGGGGACGCCTTTCTTT	CASSTEGTPFF
TRBJ2-1	TRBV10-3	TRBD2	NA	TGTGCCATCACGGGTCCTAGCGGGGGCAGCTCCTACAATGAGCAGTTCTTC	CAITGPSGGSSYNEQFF